This TCR beta chain was recovered during a study of blood T cells in healthy people across ages. PCR was performed a second time for roughly 6 to 12 cycles using a sample-barcoded 5' primer and a J-beta primer mix. TCRdb ran MiXCR on the 5' RACE reads and lists one entry per CDR3 protein. There are around 750,000 distinct CDR3 sequences in the sample; roughly 50% occur only once, and about 38% lies in the top ten. This CDR3 is 13 amino acids long. With 11 bases removed from V and 3 bases from J, the gap between germline ends came to 13 bases. From germline, CDR1 is KGHDR and CDR2 SFDVKD. The specimen sequenced was blood. This TCR was sampled from a man at least 80 years old in good health. The rearrangement links TRBV24-1 to TRBJ2-1; D perhaps matches TRBD1 (5 bases). The CDR3 sequence: CASADNYYNEQFF. The DNA for the CDR3 is TGTGCCAGTGCGGACAATTACTACAATGAGCAGTTCTTC.